This TCR beta chain was sequenced in a study of blood T cells in healthy people across ages. For the study at large: With template switching, about one barcoded beta molecule was captured per two T cells. Study-wide points: Calculation of diversity from one million T cells yielded estimates considered to be underestimates. Older age went with lower TCR beta diversity per million T cells, in a roughly linear way.

This CDR3 has 14 amino acids. The V gene end was trimmed by 4 bases and the J gene end by 1 base; junction bases not matched to a gene: 6. Germline CDR1 DFQATT, CDR2 SNEGSKA (reference sequence). Comment on this clonotype: Its antigen is unidentified.

Combining a sample-barcoded 5' primer with a J-beta primer mix, a second PCR ran for roughly 6 to 11 cycles. TCRdb re-analysed the 5' RACE reads in MiXCR, keeping a single row per CDR3 protein. The sample consists of around 800,000 distinct CDR3 sequences, 35% to 50% of them appearing once. The gene calls are TRBV20-1 and TRBJ1-1; TRBD1 matches at 7 bases. This sequence originates from a man older than 75 in good health. Specimen: blood. CDR3 sequence: CSANPYRGNTEAFF. The DNA for the CDR3 is TGCAGTGCTAATCCCTACAGGGGGAACACTGAAGCTTTCTTT.